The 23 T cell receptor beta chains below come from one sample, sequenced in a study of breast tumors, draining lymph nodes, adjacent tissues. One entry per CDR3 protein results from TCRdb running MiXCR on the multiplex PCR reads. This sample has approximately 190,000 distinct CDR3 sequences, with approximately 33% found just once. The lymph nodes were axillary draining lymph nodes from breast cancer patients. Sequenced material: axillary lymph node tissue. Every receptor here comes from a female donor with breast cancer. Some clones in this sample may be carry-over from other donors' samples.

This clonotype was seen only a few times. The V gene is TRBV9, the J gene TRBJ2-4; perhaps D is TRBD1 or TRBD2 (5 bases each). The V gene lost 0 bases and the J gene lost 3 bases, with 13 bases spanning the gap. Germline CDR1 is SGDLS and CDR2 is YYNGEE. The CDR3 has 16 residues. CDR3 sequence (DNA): TGTGCCAGCAGCGTAGTCTGTTGGGACCTCAAAAACATTCAGTACTTC. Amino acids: CASSVVCWDLKNIQYF.

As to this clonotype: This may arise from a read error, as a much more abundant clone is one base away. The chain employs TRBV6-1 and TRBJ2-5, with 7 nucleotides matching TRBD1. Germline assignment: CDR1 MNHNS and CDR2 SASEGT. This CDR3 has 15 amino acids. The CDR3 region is CASSDGTDEEEAQYF. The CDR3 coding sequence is TGTGCCAGCAGTGACGGGACAGATGAAGAAGAGGCCCAGTACTTC.

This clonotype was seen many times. CDR3 in DNA: TGCGCCAGCAGCGTAGAAGGACTAGCGGACAATGAGCAGTTCTTC. This encodes CASSVEGLADNEQFF. This chain uses TRBV5-1 with TRBJ2-1; 10 bases line up with TRBD2. CDR1 and CDR2 (germline): SGHRS, YFSETQ. This CDR3 comprises 15 residues. Trimming removed 4 bases from V and 5 bases from J; junction bases left unmatched: 6.

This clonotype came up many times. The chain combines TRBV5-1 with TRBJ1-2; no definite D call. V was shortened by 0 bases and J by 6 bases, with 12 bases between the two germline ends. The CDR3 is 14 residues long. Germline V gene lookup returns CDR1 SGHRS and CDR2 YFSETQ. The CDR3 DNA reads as TGCGCCAGCAGCTTGGAGAGTCAGGCCGATGGCTACACCTTC. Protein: CASSLESQADGYTF.

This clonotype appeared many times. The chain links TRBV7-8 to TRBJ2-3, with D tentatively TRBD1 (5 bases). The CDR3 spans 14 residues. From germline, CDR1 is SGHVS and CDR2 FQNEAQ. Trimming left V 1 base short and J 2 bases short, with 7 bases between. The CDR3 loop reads CASSLGTITDTQYF. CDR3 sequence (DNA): TGTGCCAGCAGCTTAGGGACAATCACAGATACGCAGTATTTT.

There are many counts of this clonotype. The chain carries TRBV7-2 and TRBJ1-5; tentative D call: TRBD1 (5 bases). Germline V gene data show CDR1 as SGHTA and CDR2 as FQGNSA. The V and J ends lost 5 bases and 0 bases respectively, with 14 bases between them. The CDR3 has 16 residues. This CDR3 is CASSPRGYYSNQPQHF. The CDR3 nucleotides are TGTGCCAGCAGCCCGAGGGGCTATTATAGCAATCAGCCCCAGCATTTT. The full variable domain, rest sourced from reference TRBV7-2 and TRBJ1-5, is GAGVSQSPSNKVTEKGKDVELRCDPISGHTALYWYRQSLGQGLEFLIYFQGNSAPDKSGLPSDRFSAERTGGSVSTLTIQRTQQEDSAVYLCASSPRGYYSNQPQHFGDGTRLSIL.

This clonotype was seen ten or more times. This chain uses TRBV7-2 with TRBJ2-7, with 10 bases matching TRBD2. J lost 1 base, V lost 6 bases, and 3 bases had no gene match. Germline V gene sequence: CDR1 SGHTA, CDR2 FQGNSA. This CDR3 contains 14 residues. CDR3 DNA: TGTGCCAGCAGGACAGCGGGAGGGTCCTACGAGCAGTACTTC. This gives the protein CASRTAGGSYEQYF.

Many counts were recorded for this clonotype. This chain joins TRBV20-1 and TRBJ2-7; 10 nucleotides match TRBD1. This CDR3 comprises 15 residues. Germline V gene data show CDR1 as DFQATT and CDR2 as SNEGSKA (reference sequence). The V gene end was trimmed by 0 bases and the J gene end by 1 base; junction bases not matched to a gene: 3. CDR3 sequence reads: CSARERTGGSYEQYF. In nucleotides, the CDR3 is TGCAGTGCTAGAGAACGGACAGGGGGGTCCTACGAGCAGTACTTC.

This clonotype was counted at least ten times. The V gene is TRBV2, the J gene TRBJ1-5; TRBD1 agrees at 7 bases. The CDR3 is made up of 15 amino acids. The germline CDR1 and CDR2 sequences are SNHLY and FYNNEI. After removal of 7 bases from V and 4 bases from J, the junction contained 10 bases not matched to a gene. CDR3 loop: CASKLSGGSNQPQHF. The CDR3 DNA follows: TGTGCCAGCAAACTCTCAGGGGGAAGTAATCAGCCCCAGCATTTT.

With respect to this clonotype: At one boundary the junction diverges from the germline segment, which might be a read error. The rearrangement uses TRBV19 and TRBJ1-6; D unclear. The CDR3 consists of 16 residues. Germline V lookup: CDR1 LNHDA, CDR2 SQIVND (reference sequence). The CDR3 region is CASSHQSTADNSPLHF. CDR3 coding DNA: TGTGCCAGTAGTCACCAGTCCACTGCGGATAATTCCCCCCTCCACTTT. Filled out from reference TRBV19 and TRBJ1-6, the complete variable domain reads DGGITQSPKYLFRKEGQNVTLSCEQNLNHDAMYWYRQDPGQGLRLIYYSQIVNDFQKGDIAEGYSVSREKKESFPLTVTSAQKNPTAFYLCASSHQSTADNSPLHFGNGTRLTVT.

The chain's CDR3 is CASSFGPYEQYF. CDR3 in DNA: TGTGCCAGCAGTTTTGGACCCTACGAGCAGTACTTC. The chain employs TRBV28 and TRBJ2-7; D gene uncertain. Germline CDR1 and CDR2: MDHEN and SYDVKM. The CDR3 is 12 amino acids. Deletions cut 3 bases from V and 2 bases from J, with 5 bases between.

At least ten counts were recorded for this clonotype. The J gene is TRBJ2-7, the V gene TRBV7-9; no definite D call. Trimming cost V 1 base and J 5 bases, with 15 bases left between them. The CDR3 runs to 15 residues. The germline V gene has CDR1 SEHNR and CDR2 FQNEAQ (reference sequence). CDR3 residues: CASSLEGPPKDEQYF. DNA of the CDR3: TGTGCCAGCAGCTTAGAAGGTCCCCCCAAGGACGAGCAGTACTTC.

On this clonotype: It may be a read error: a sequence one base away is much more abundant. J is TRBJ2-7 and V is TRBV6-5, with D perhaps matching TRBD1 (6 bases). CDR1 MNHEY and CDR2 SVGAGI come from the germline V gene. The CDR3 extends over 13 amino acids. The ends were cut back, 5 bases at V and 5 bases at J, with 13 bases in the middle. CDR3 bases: TGTGCCAGCAGTCACCAGGGGTTCAACGAGCAGTACTTC. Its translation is CASSHQGFNEQYF.

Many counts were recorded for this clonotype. The CDR3 region is CASSQGSRTNEQFF. In DNA form, the CDR3 reads TGTGCCAGCAGCCAAGGGTCCAGGACCAATGAGCAGTTCTTC. V usage is TRBV3-1 and J usage is TRBJ2-1; D ambiguous. Germline CDR1 LGHDT, CDR2 YNNKEL (reference sequence). V was pared by 1 base and J by 6 bases, with 10 bases between. The CDR3 extends over 14 amino acids.

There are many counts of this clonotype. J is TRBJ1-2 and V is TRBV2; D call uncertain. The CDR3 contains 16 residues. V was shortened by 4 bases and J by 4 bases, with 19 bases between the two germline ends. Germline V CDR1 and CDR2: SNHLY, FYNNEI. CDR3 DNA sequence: TGTGCCAGCAGTGCCCGGTTGGAAGTCGCGGGCTATGGCTACACCTTC. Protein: CASSARLEVAGYGYTF.

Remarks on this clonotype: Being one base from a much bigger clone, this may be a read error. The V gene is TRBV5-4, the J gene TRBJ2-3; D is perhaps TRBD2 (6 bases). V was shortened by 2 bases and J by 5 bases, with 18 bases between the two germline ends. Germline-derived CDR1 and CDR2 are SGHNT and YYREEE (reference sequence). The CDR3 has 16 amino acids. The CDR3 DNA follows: TGTGCCAGCAGCTTAGGCCGCGCGGGGCGGGGAGATACGCAGTATTTT. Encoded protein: CASSLGRAGRGDTQYF.

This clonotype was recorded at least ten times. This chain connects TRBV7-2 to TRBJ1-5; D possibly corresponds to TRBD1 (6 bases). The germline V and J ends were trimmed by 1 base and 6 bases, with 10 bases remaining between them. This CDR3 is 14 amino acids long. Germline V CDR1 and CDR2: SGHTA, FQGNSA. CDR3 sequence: CASSLGLDSQPQHF. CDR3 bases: TGTGCCAGCAGCTTAGGACTGGACAGTCAGCCCCAGCATTTT.

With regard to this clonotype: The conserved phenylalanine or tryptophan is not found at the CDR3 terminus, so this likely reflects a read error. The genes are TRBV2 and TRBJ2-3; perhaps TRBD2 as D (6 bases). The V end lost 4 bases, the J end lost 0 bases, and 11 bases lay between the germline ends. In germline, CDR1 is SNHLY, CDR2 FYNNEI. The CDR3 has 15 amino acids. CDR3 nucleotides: TGTGCCAGCAGTGTCCGAAGCGGGAGCACAGATACGCAGTATAAC. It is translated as CASSVRSGSTDTQYN.

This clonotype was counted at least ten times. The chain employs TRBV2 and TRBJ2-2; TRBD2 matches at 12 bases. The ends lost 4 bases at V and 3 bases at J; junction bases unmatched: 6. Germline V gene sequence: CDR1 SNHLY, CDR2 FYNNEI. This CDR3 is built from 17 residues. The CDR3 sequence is CASSAASGRGDTGELFF. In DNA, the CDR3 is TGTGCCAGCAGTGCGGCTAGCGGGAGGGGGGACACCGGGGAGCTGTTTTTT.

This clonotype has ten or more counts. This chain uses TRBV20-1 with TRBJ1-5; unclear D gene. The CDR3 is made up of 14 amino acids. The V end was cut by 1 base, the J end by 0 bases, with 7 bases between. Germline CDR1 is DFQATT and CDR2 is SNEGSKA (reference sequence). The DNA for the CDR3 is TGCAGTGCTAGAGCAGGCCCTAGCAATCAGCCCCAGCATTTT. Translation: CSARAGPSNQPQHF.

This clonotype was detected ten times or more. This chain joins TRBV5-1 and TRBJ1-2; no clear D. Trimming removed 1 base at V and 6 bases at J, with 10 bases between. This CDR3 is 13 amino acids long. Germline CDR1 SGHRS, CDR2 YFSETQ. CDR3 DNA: TGCGCCAGCAGCTTGAGGCAAGGGCATGGCTACACCTTC. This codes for CASSLRQGHGYTF.

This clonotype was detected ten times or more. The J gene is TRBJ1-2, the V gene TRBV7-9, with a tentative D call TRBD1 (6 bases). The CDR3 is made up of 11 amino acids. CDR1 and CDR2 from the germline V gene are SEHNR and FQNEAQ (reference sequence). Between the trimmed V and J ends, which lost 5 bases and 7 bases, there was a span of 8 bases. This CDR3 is CASSPGVGYTF. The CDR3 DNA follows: TGTGCCAGCAGCCCAGGGGTTGGCTACACCTTC.

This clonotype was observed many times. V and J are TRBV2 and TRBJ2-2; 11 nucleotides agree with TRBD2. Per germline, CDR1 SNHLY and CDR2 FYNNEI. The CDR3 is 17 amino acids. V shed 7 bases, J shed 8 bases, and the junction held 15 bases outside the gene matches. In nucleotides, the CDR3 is TGTGCCAGCAAGAGGCTAGCGGGAGGCGGAGGGACAGGGGAGCTGTTTTTT. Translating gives CASKRLAGGGGTGELFF.